A single sample is the source of the 15 T cell receptor beta chains below, sequenced in a study of T cell responses to AZD1222 COVID-19 vaccine. The data were produced by immunoSEQ multiplex PCR, yet TCRdb's version contains in-frame clones alone and is incomplete. The sample includes about 110,000 clones, nearly 90% seen only once; the top ten take around a sixth. The input for sequencing was peripheral blood, taken on day 0 of AZD1222 vaccination. These receptors came from an adult in good health.

This clone occurred once. The chain carries TRBV5-5 and TRBJ2-7; 10 positions agree with TRBD1. Germline V gene sequence: CDR1 SGHKS, CDR2 YYEKEE (reference sequence). Losses at the gene ends were 2 bases for V and 4 bases for J; bases not matched to a gene: 9. The CDR3 has 16 amino acids. The CDR3 sequence is CASSLLGGQGTYEQYV. CDR3 sequence (DNA): TGTGCCAGCAGCTTACTGGGGGGACAGGGGACGTACGAGCAGTACGTC.

The genes are TRBV6-5 and TRBJ2-5, with TRBD1 as a possible D gene (6 bases). V was pared by 10 bases and J by 10 bases, with 19 bases between. Germline-derived CDR1 and CDR2 are MNHEY and SVGAGI. CDR3 length equals 12 residues. CDR3 DNA sequence: TGTGCCACCCAGGGGACGGTCCTAGTCCAGTACTTC. It is translated as CATQGTVLVQYF.

The chain recombines TRBV10-1 with TRBJ2-5, with a tentative D call TRBD2 (6 bases). Trimming pared 2 bases from V and 0 bases from J, leaving 10 bases between. CDR1 and CDR2 (germline): WNHNN, SYGVQD (reference sequence). This CDR3 has 15 amino acids. The CDR3 DNA reads as TGCGCCAGCAGTGAGAAGGGACTGTACCAAGAGACCCAGTACTTC. As protein: CASSEKGLYQETQYF.

This rearrangement joins TRBV2 to TRBJ2-7; 9 positions match TRBD1. CDR1 and CDR2 (germline): SNHLY, FYNNEI. The length of the CDR3 is 14 residues. Trimming at V came to 10 bases and at J to 0 bases, leaving 7 bases not matched to a gene. CDR3 amino acids: CATPGDRDSYEQYV. CDR3 nucleotides: TGTGCCACCCCGGGGGACAGGGACTCCTACGAGCAGTACGTC.

The gene calls are TRBV19 and TRBJ2-3; possible D gene TRBD2, 6 bases. Looked up from germline, CDR1 is LNHDA and CDR2 is SQIVND (reference sequence). The CDR3 has 15 residues. Between the trimmed V and J ends, which lost 6 bases and 1 base, there was a span of 14 bases. DNA of the CDR3: TGTGCCAGTAGATCGGTGGGAGGACGCACAGATACGCAGTATTTT. This sequence encodes CASRSVGGRTDTQYF.

The J gene is TRBJ1-1, the V gene TRBV15; D might be TRBD1 (6 bases). CDR3 size: 16 residues. Trimming took off 0 bases at V and 0 bases at J, with 11 bases between the two ends. Per the germline V gene, CDR1 is LNHNV and CDR2 is YYDKDF (reference sequence). This CDR3 is CATSRDLTGMNTEAFF. CDR3 nucleotides: TGTGCCACCAGCAGAGATCTAACAGGGATGAACACTGAAGCTTTCTTT. Full variable domain (missing parts from reference TRBV15 and TRBJ1-1): DAMVIQNPRYQVTQFGKPVTLSCSQTLNHNVMYWYQQKSSQAPKLLFHYYDKDFNNEADTPDNFQSRRPNTSFCFLDIRSPGLGDTAMYLCATSRDLTGMNTEAFFGQGTRLTVV.

This clone was detected a few times. CDR3 nucleotides: TGTGCCAGCAGTTCAACTAGTAGTCAAGAGACCCAGTACTTC. This sequence encodes CASSSTSSQETQYF. V gene TRBV6-5 combines with J gene TRBJ2-5; a weak D match, TRBD2 (5 bases). Trimming cost V 4 bases and J 2 bases, with 11 bases left between them. The CDR3 spans 14 residues. CDR1 is MNHEY, CDR2 SVGAGI, per germline.

The rearrangement joins TRBV7-2 to TRBJ2-3; D ambiguous. Trimming removed 2 bases at V and 4 bases at J, with 10 bases between. Looked up from germline, CDR1 is SGHTA and CDR2 is FQGNSA. This CDR3 spans 14 amino acids. The CDR3 loop reads CASSLRPAPDTQYF. In DNA form, the CDR3 reads TGTGCCAGCAGCTTACGGCCAGCCCCAGATACGCAGTATTTT.

The V and J genes are TRBV5-6 and TRBJ1-1, with 7 bases matching TRBD1. J was trimmed by 4 bases and V by 5 bases; bases with no gene match: 11. CDR1 SGHDT and CDR2 YYEEEE come from the germline V gene. The CDR3 runs 15 residues. The CDR3 DNA reads TGTGCCAGCAGGAACTACAGGGGCCTGGGCACTGAAGCTTTCTTT. Its translation: CASRNYRGLGTEAFF.

This chain joins TRBV18 and TRBJ1-2, with no clear D. The CDR3 runs 13 residues. Germline V gene sequence: CDR1 KGHSH, CDR2 LQKENI. V gave up 3 bases and J gave up 4 bases, with 9 bases separating them. The CDR3 spells CASSPPLGYGYTF. In DNA, the CDR3 is TGTGCCAGCTCACCCCCCCTCGGCTATGGCTACACCTTC.

This clone came up once. V gene TRBV6-4 combines with J gene TRBJ2-1; weak D call: TRBD2 (6 bases). With 4 bases removed from V and 10 bases from J, the gap between germline ends came to 14 bases. The CDR3 has 13 amino acids. CDR1 is MRHNA and CDR2 is SNTAGT in the germline V gene. The CDR3 reads CASSVGVGGEQFF. CDR3 DNA: TGTGCCAGCAGTGTAGGAGTTGGAGGGGAGCAGTTCTTC.

The genes are TRBV12-3 or TRBV12-4 and TRBJ1-1; D perhaps matches TRBD1 (5 bases). V lost 7 bases to trimming and J lost 6 bases, with 15 bases between them. This CDR3 has 13 residues. This CDR3 is CASTPRTPPEAFF. The CDR3 DNA sequence: TGTGCCAGCACCCCAAGGACACCGCCTGAAGCTTTCTTT.

The rearrangement joins TRBV2 to TRBJ1-2, with TRBD1 matching 9 bases. From germline, CDR1 is SNHLY and CDR2 FYNNEI. The J segment lost 2 bases and the V segment lost 11 bases, leaving 3 bases of the junction unmatched. CDR3 length: 12 residues. The CDR3 region is CAHGTGNYGYTF. In DNA form, the CDR3 reads TGTGCCCACGGGACAGGGAACTATGGCTACACCTTC.

The rearrangement uses TRBV3-1 (or the pseudogene TRBV3-2) and TRBJ2-2, with 7 bases aligning to TRBD2. The CDR3 has 16 amino acids. Germline V gene sequence: CDR1 LGHDT, CDR2 YNNKEL (reference sequence). Trimming removed 4 bases from V and 7 bases from J; junction bases left unmatched: 12. The CDR3 is CASSLGGSSIVGELFF. In nucleotides, the CDR3 is TGTGCCAGCAGCCTGGGCGGGAGCTCGATTGTCGGGGAGCTGTTTTTT.

The chain carries TRBV11-3 and TRBJ1-5; TRBD1 agrees at 9 bases. CDR1 and CDR2 (germline): SGHNT, YENEEA. The V gene end was trimmed by 5 bases and the J gene end by 2 bases; junction bases not matched to a gene: 7. The CDR3 sequence is 16 residues long. The CDR3 reads CASSPKGQGGNQPQHF. The DNA for the CDR3 is TGTGCCAGCAGCCCCAAGGGACAGGGTGGCAATCAGCCCCAGCATTTT.